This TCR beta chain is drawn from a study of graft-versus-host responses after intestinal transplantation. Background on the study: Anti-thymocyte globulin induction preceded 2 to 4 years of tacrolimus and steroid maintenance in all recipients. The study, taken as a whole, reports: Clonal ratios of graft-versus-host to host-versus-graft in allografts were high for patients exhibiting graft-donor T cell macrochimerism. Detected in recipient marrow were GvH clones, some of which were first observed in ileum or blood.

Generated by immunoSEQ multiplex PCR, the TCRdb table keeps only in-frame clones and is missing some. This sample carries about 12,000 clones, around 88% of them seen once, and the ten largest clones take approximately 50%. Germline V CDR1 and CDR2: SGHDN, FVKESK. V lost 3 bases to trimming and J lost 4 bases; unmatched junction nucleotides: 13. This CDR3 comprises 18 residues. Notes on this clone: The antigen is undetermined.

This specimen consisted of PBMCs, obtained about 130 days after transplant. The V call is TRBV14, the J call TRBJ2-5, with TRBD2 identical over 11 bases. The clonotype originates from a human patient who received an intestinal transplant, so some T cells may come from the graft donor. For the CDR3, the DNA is TGTGCCAGCAGCCACCGAGGGACTAGCGGTTGGGGTGGAGAGACCCAGTACTTC. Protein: CASSHRGTSGWGGETQYF.